One and the same sample provided the 3 T cell receptor beta chains below, sequenced in a study of PD-L1 blockade in urothelial cancer. Assay: immunoSEQ multiplex PCR; the TCRdb copy retains only in-frame clones and omits some. The data hold 90,000 or so clones, with 90% observed a single time. Time point: pretreatment peripheral blood. Source: PBMCs, taken around atezolizumab (anti-PD-L1) treatment. Receptor source: a man between 60 and 70 years old with urothelial cancer.

The chain carries TRBV19 and TRBJ1-6; D gene ambiguous. Deletions cut 3 bases from V and 6 bases from J, with 9 bases between. The CDR3 loop spans 14 amino acids. The germline V gene has CDR1 LNHDA and CDR2 SQIVND (reference sequence). The CDR3 DNA sequence: TGTGCCAGTAGTATGAACGAGTTTAATTCACCCCTCCACTTT. Protein: CASSMNEFNSPLHF.

The genes are TRBV30 and TRBJ2-3; tentatively, D is TRBD2 (5 bases). The germline V gene has CDR1 GTSNPN and CDR2 SVGIG (reference sequence). Trimming cost V 0 bases and J 2 bases, with 12 bases left between them. CDR3 length equals 15 residues. The chain's CDR3 is CAWSVTSSITDTQYF. Here the CDR3 DNA reads TGTGCCTGGAGTGTTACTAGTTCGATCACAGATACGCAGTATTTT.

The V and J genes are TRBV5-4 and TRBJ1-1; no clear D. Per germline, CDR1 SGHNT and CDR2 YYREEE (reference sequence). With 0 bases removed from V and 0 bases from J, the gap between germline ends came to 9 bases. The CDR3 totals 15 residues. CDR3 protein: CASSLAGPMNTEAFF. The CDR3, as DNA: TGTGCCAGCAGCTTGGCAGGCCCCATGAACACTGAAGCTTTCTTT.